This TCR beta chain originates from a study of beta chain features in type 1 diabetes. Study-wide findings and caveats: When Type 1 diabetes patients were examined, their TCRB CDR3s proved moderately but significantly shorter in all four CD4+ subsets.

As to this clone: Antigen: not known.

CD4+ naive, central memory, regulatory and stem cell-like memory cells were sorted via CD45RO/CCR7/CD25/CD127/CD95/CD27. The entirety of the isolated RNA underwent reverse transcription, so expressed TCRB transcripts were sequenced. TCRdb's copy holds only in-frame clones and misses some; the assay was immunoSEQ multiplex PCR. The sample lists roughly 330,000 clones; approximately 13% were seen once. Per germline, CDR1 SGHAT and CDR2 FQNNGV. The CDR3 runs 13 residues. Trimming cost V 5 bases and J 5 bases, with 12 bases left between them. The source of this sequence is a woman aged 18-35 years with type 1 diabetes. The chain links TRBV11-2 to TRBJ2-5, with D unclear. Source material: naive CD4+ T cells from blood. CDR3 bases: TGTGCCAGCAGCCTCCATATTGAGGAGACCCAGTACTTC. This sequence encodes CASSLHIEETQYF.